The T cell receptor beta chain under discussion was sequenced for a study of T-cell memory formation after mild COVID-19. Germline loops: CDR1 SGDLS, CDR2 YYNGEE. Trimming removed 3 bases from V and 1 base from J, with 13 bases in between. The CDR3 has 15 amino acids. The authors produced TCR alpha and TCR beta cDNA libraries with sample barcodes and UMIs by 5'RACE using constant-segment primers. In TCRdb, the 5' RACE reads were re-called with MiXCR into one record per CDR3 protein. The sample holds about 470,000 distinct CDR3 sequences, around a quarter seen once. The receptor's source is an adult woman who had mild COVID-19 (a few samples of this study predate the infection). Cell type and time point are not known. The sample consisted of PBMCs or a T cell subset sorted from them (not recorded which). This sequence joins TRBV9 and TRBJ1-2; D might be TRBD1 (6 bases). The CDR3 DNA reads TGTGCCAGCAGCGGGGCAGGGGCCGTTAACTATGGCTACACCTTC. Its translation: CASSGAGAVNYGYTF. Supplemented by reference TRBV9 and TRBJ1-2, the full variable domain reads DSGVTQTPKHLITATGQRVTLRCSPRSGDLSVYWYQQSLDQGLQFLIQYYNGEERAKGNILERFSAQQFPDLHSELNLSSLELGDSALYFCASSGAGAVNYGYTFGSGTRLTVV.